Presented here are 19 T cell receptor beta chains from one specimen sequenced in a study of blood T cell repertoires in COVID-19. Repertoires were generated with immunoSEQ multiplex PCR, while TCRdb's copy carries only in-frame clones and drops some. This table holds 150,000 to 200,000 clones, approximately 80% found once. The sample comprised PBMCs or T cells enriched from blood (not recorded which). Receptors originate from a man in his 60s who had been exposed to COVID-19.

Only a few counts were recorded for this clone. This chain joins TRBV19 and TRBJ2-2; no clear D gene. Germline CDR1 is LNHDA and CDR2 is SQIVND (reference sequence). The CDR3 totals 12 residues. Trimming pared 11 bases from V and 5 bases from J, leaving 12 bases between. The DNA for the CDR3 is TGTGCCTCAAGTTGGGCAACCGGGGAGCTGTTTTTT. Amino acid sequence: CASSWATGELFF.

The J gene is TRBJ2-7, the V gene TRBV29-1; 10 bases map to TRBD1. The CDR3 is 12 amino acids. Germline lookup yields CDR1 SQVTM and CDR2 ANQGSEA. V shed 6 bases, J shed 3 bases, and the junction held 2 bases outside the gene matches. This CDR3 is CSVTGGGYEQYF. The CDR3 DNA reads TGCAGCGTGACAGGGGGCGGCTACGAGCAGTACTTC.

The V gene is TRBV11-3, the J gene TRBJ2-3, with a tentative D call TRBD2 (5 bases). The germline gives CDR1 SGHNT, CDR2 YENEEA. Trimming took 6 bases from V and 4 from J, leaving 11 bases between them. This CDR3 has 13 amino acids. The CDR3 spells CASSRTRADTQYF. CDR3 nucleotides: TGTGCCAGCAGTCGAACTAGGGCAGATACGCAGTATTTT.

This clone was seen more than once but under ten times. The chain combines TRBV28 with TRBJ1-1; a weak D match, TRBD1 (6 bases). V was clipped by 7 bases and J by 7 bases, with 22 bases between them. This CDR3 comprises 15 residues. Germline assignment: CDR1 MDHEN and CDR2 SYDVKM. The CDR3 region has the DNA TGTGCCAGCACCCCAATTCCGCAGGGGTCCCGTGAAGCTTTCTTT. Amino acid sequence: CASTPIPQGSREAFF.

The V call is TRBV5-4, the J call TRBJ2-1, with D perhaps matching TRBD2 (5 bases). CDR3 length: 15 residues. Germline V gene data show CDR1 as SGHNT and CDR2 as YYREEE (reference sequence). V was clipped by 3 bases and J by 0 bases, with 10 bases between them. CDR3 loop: CASSYHRGSYNEQFF. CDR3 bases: TGTGCCAGCAGCTATCATCGGGGCTCCTACAATGAGCAGTTCTTC.

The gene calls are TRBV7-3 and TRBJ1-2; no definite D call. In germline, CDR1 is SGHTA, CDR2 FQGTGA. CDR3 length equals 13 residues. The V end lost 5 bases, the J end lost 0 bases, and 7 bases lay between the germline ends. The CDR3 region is CASSTGPNYGYTF. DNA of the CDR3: TGTGCCAGCAGCACCGGTCCTAACTATGGCTACACCTTC.

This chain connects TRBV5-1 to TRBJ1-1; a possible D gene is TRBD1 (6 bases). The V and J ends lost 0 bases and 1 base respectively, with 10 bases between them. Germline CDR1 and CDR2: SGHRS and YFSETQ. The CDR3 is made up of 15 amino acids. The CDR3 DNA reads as TGCGCCAGCAGCTTGGCCGGGGGGGCGAACACTGAAGCTTTCTTT. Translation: CASSLAGGANTEAFF.

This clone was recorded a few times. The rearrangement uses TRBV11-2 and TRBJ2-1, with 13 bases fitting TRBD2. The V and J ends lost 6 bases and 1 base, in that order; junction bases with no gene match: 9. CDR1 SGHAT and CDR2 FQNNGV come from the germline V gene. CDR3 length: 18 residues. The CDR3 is CASSRVGTSGVSYNEQFF. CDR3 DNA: TGTGCCAGCAGTAGAGTCGGGACTAGCGGGGTTTCCTACAATGAGCAGTTCTTC.

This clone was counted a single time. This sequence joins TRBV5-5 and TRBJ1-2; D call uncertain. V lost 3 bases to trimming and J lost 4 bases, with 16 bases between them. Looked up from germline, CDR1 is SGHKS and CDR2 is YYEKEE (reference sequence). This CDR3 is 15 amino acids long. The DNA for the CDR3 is TGTGCCAGCAGCTCCAGGTGGCAAAACCTCTATGGCTACACCTTC. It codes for CASSSRWQNLYGYTF.

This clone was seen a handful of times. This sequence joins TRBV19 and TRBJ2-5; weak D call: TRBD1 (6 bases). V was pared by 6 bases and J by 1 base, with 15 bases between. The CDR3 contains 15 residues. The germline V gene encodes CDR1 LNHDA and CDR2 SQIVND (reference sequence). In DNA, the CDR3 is TGTGCCAGTAGGGCCTTAGGACAGCTCCAAGAGACCCAGTACTTC. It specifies CASRALGQLQETQYF. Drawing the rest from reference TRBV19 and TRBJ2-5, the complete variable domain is DGGITQSPKYLFRKEGQNVTLSCEQNLNHDAMYWYRQDPGQGLRLIYYSQIVNDFQKGDIAEGYSVSREKKESFPLTVTSAQKNPTAFYLCASRALGQLQETQYFGPGTRLLVL.

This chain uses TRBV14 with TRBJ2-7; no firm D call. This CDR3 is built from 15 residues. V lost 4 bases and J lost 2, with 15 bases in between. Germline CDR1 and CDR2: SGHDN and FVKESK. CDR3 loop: CASSLQPGLTYEQYF. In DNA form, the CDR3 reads TGTGCCAGCAGCCTACAACCGGGTCTTACCTACGAGCAGTACTTC.

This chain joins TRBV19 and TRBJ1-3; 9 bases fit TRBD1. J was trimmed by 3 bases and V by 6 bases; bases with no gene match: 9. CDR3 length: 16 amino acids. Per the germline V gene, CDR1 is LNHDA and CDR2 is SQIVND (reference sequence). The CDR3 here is CASRSGTGLRGNTIYF. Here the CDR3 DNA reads TGTGCCAGTAGGAGCGGGACAGGGCTACGTGGAAACACCATATATTTT.

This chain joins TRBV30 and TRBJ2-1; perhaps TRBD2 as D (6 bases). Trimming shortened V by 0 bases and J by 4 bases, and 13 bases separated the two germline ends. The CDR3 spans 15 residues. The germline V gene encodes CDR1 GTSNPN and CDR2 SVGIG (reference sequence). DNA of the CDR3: TGTGCCTGGAGTGTCGGGACTCAGTTGTACAATGAGCAGTTCTTC. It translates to CAWSVGTQLYNEQFF.

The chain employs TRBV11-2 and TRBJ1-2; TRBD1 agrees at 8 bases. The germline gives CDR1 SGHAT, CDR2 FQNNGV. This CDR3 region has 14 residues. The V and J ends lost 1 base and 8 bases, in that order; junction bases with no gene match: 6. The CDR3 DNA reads TGTGCCAGCAGCTTAGGTTTCAGGGGGCAGGGCTACACCTTC. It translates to CASSLGFRGQGYTF.

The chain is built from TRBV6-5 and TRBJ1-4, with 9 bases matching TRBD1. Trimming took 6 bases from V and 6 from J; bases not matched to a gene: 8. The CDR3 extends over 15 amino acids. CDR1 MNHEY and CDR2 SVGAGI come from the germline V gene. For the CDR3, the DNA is TGTGCCAGCAGGAGGACAGGGGAGCTCCATGAAAAACTGTTTTTT. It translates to CASRRTGELHEKLFF.

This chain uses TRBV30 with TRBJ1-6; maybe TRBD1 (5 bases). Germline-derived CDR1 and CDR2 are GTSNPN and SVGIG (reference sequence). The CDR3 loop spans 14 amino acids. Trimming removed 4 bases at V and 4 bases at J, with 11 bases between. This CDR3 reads CAWMQGVYNSPLHF. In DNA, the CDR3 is TGTGCCTGGATGCAGGGTGTTTATAATTCACCCCTCCACTTT. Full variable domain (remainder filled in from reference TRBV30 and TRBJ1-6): SQTIHQWPATLVQPVGSPLSLECTVEGTSNPNLYWYRQAAGRGLQLLFYSVGIGQISSEVPQNLSASRPQDRQFILSSKKLLLSDSGFYLCAWMQGVYNSPLHFGNGTRLTVT.

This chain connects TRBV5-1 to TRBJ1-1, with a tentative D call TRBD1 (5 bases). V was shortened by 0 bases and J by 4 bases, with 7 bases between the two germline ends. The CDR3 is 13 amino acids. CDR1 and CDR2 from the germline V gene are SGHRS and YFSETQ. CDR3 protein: CASSLVGATEAFF. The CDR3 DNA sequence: TGCGCCAGCAGCTTGGTAGGGGCCACTGAAGCTTTCTTT.

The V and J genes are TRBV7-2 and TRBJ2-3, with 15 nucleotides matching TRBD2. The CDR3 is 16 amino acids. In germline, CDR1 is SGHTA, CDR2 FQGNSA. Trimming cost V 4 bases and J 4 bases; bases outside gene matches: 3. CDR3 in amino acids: CASSSGTSGRPDTQYF. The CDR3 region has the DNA TGTGCCAGCAGCTCGGGGACTAGCGGGAGGCCAGATACGCAGTATTTT. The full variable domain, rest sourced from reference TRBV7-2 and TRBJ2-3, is GAGVSQSPSNKVTEKGKDVELRCDPISGHTALYWYRQSLGQGLEFLIYFQGNSAPDKSGLPSDRFSAERTGGSVSTLTIQRTQQEDSAVYLCASSSGTSGRPDTQYFGPGTRLTVL.

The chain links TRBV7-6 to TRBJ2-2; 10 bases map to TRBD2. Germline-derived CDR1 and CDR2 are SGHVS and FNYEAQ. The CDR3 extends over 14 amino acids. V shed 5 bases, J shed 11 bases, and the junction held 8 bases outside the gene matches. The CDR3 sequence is CASSLGTSAGELFF. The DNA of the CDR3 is TGTGCCAGCAGCCTCGGGACTAGCGCGGGAGAGCTGTTTTTT.